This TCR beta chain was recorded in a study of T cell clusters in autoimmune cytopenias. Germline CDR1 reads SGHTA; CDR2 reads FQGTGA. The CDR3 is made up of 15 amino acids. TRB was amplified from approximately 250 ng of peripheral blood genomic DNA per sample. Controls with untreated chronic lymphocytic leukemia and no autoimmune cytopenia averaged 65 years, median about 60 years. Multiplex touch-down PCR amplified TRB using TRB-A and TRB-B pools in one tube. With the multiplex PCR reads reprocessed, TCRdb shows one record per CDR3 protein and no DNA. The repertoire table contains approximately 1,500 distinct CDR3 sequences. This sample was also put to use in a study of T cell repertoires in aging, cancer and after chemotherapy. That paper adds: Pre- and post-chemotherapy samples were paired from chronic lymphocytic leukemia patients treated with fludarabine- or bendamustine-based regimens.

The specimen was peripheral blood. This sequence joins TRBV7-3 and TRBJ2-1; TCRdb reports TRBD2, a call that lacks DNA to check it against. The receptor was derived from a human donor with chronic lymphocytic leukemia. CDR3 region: CASSFSGSQYNEQFF. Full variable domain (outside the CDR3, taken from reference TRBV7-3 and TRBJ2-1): GAGVSQTPSNKVTEKGKYVELRCDPISGHTALYWYRQSLGQGPEFLIYFQGTGAADDSGLPNDRFFAVRPEGSVSTLKIQRTERGDSAVYLCASSFSGSQYNEQFFGPGTRLTVL.